This entry lists 16 T cell receptor beta chains sequenced from one sample in a study of blood T cells in healthy people across ages. A second roughly 7 to 12 cycle PCR used barcoded and J-beta primers. TCRdb itself ran the 5' RACE reads through MiXCR, one entry per CDR3 protein. The sample holds 600,000 to 850,000 distinct CDR3 sequences, around 25% seen once. These data were likewise used in another study, on T cells of mothers and their children.

The sequenced material came from blood. The origin of the receptors is a boy aged 5-17 years in good health.

J is TRBJ2-1 and V is TRBV18, with a weak D call TRBD2 (5 bases). The CDR3 has 15 amino acids. Germline-derived CDR1 and CDR2 are KGHSH and LQKENI. The V end was cut by 3 bases, the J end by 4 bases, with 13 bases between. CDR3 sequence: CASSPLGGLYNEQFF. CDR3 sequence (DNA): TGTGCCAGCTCACCGCTCGGAGGCCTTTACAATGAGCAGTTCTTC. The full variable domain, in which reference TRBV18 and TRBJ2-1 provide the parts outside the CDR3, is NAGVMQNPRHLVRRRGQEARLRCSPMKGHSHVYWYRQLPEEGLKFMVYLQKENIIDESGMPKERFSAEFPKEGPSILRIQQVVRGDSAAYFCASSPLGGLYNEQFFGPGTRLTVL.

In nucleotides, the CDR3 is TGTGCCAGCAGCGTAGAAGGGGTTGAGCAGTTCTTC. This codes for CASSVEGVEQFF. This chain joins TRBV9 and TRBJ2-1, with TRBD1 as a possible D gene (5 bases). The CDR3 extends over 12 amino acids. Germline CDR1 and CDR2: SGDLS and YYNGEE. V dropped 0 bases and J dropped 9 bases, with 7 bases sitting between them.

The CDR3 is CASSERYYGQGGSYEQYF. Here the CDR3 DNA reads TGTGCCAGCAGTGAAAGATATTATGGACAGGGAGGTTCGTACGAGCAGTACTTC. The chain couples TRBV2 to TRBJ2-5; TRBD1 matches at 8 bases. The J call is in doubt because the DNA end fits TRBJ2-7 better. The length of the CDR3 is 18 residues. Germline V gene data show CDR1 as SNHLY and CDR2 as FYNNEI.

The CDR3 sequence: CASSQDFSATSAQYF. The CDR3 DNA reads TGTGCCAGCAGCCAAGATTTCTCGGCGACATCGGCCCAGTACTTC. The V gene is TRBV3-1, the J gene TRBJ2-5; D call uncertain. Germline assignment: CDR1 LGHDT and CDR2 YNNKEL (reference sequence). The CDR3 covers 15 residues. V lost 0 bases and J 9 bases, leaving 17 bases between the germline ends.

CDR3 in DNA: TGCAGCGTTGAGCCCGTAGCGGGAGGCTACGAGCAGTACTTC. Translation: CSVEPVAGGYEQYF. This rearrangement joins TRBV29-1 to TRBJ2-7; the match to TRBD2 covers 10 bases. The V and J ends lost 3 bases and 3 bases, in that order; junction bases with no gene match: 5. Germline lookup yields CDR1 SQVTM and CDR2 ANQGSEA. The CDR3 runs to 14 residues.

This clonotype was picked up a small number of times. V is TRBV4-1 and J is TRBJ2-5; unclear D gene. The J call is uncertain, as TRBJ2-1 better fits the DNA end. Germline-derived CDR1 and CDR2 are MGHRA and YSYEKL. The CDR3 covers 15 residues. CDR3: CASSQQALQYNEQFF. CDR3 bases: TGCGCCAGCAGCCAACAAGCGCTGCAATACAATGAGCAGTTCTTC.

This clonotype was picked up a small number of times. The chain uses TRBV28 and TRBJ2-3; the D gene is possibly TRBD2 (5 bases). The germline gives CDR1 MDHEN, CDR2 SYDVKM. This CDR3 region has 15 residues. V was trimmed by 2 bases and J by 1 base, leaving 10 bases between them. The CDR3 sequence: CASSLAARGTDTQYF. The CDR3 DNA reads TGTGCCAGCAGTTTAGCCGCGAGGGGCACAGATACGCAGTATTTT. The variable domain in full, completed from reference TRBV28 and TRBJ2-3, reads DVKVTQSSRYLVKRTGEKVFLECVQDMDHENMFWYRQDPGLGLRLIYFSYDVKMKEKGDIPEGYSVSREKKERFSLILESASTNQTSMYLCASSLAARGTDTQYFGPGTRLTVL.

This clonotype turned up a few times. The chain uses TRBV7-6 and TRBJ2-2; a possible D gene is TRBD1 (5 bases). CDR1 and CDR2 from the germline V gene are SGHVS and FNYEAQ. The CDR3 totals 15 residues. V gave up 2 bases and J gave up 5 bases, with 12 bases separating them. CDR3 nucleotides: TGTGCCAGCAGCTTATACAGGTTTCCTACCGGGGAGCTGTTTTTT. It codes for CASSLYRFPTGELFF.

The chain couples TRBV19 to TRBJ1-3; D call uncertain. V was pared by 3 bases and J by 0 bases, with 12 bases between. CDR3 size: 16 residues. The germline gives CDR1 LNHDA, CDR2 SQIVND (reference sequence). CDR3 in DNA: TGTGCCAGTAGTATCCCGGCTCCCTACTCTGGAAACACCATATATTTT. Protein product: CASSIPAPYSGNTIYF.

The CDR3 reads CASRTSGRHETIYEQYF. The CDR3 nucleotides are TGTGCCAGCAGAACTAGCGGGAGACACGAGACTATCTACGAGCAGTACTTC. This chain links TRBV27 with TRBJ2-5; 11 nucleotides line up with TRBD2. Gene TRBJ2-7 matches the end of the DNA better, so the J call may be wrong. The germline V gene has CDR1 MNHEY and CDR2 SMNVEV (reference sequence). This CDR3 spans 17 amino acids.

This clonotype was seen at least ten times. The chain employs TRBV5-6 and TRBJ2-5; D is ambiguous. CDR3 length: 12 amino acids. Trimming took off 2 bases at V and 5 bases at J, with 7 bases between the two ends. Germline CDR1 is SGHDT and CDR2 is YYEEEE. The CDR3 reads CASSFLRETQYF. CDR3 coding DNA: TGTGCCAGCAGCTTCTTGAGGGAGACCCAGTACTTC.

This sequence joins TRBV10-3 and TRBJ2-5; no clear D. The germline V gene has CDR1 ENHRY and CDR2 SYGVKD. This CDR3 is 10 amino acids long. Trimming cost V 8 bases and J 5 bases, with 6 bases left between them. The CDR3 coding sequence is TGTGCCATCGGAAGGGAGACCCAGTACTTC. Protein sequence: CAIGRETQYF.

This clonotype was found a few times. This chain connects TRBV20-1 to TRBJ2-7; D is undetermined. Trimming cost V 0 bases and J 3 bases, with 6 bases left between them. CDR1 and CDR2 from the germline V gene are DFQATT and SNEGSKA (reference sequence). This CDR3 spans 12 amino acids. The CDR3 region has the DNA TGCAGTGCTAGAGATATCCGCTACGAGCAGTACTTC. Translation: CSARDIRYEQYF.

This clonotype was seen once. This rearrangement joins TRBV10-3 to TRBJ1-1, with 7 bases matching TRBD1. The CDR3 sequence is 15 residues long. V dropped 3 bases and J dropped 0; count of bases not matched to a gene: 4. Germline values: CDR1 ENHRY, CDR2 SYGVKD. CDR3 sequence (DNA): TGTGCCATCAGTGATAAACAGGGGTTGAACACTGAAGCTTTCTTT. Translated: CAISDKQGLNTEAFF.

The chain employs TRBV11-3 and TRBJ2-3; either TRBD1 or TRBD2 may supply D (5 bases each). The V end was cut by 1 base, the J end by 5 bases, with 13 bases between. CDR1 SGHNT and CDR2 YENEEA come from the germline V gene. The length of the CDR3 is 15 residues. The CDR3 reads CASSLGNGALDTQYF. CDR3 DNA: TGTGCCAGCAGCTTAGGCAACGGGGCACTAGATACGCAGTATTTT.

The chain employs TRBV5-4 and TRBJ2-7, with D tentatively TRBD1 (5 bases). Germline lookup yields CDR1 SGHNT and CDR2 YYREEE (reference sequence). Trimming removed 0 bases from V and 2 bases from J, with 15 bases in between. This CDR3 has 16 amino acids. CDR3 nucleotide sequence: TGTGCCAGCAGCTTGGGGGGCGGCCAGTCCGCCTACGAGCAGTACTTC. Translating it yields CASSLGGGQSAYEQYF.